The 32 T cell receptor beta chains below all came from one sample that was sequenced in a study of B cell selection in AIRE deficiency. Regulatory T cells were sorted as CD4+CD25hiCD127low/negative. Data came from immunoSEQ multiplex PCR; TCRdb stores just in-frame clones and leaves some out. The repertoire includes about 14,000 clones, approximately 94% of them detected once, and approximately 1.1% sits in the top ten. Input material: Tregs sorted from PBMCs. All receptors derive from a human donor with AIRE deficiency.

This chain connects TRBV6-1 to TRBJ2-1; D call uncertain. This CDR3 has 13 residues. CDR1 and CDR2 (germline): MNHNS, SASEGT. The V end lost 6 bases, the J end lost 8 bases, and 14 bases lay between the germline ends. For the CDR3, the DNA is TGTGCCAGCAGCGTACGAGAGAGGTATGAGCAGTTCTTC. Its protein is CASSVRERYEQFF.

The rearrangement joins TRBV6-1 to TRBJ2-5, with D tentatively TRBD1 (5 bases). Germline CDR1 reads MNHNS; CDR2 reads SASEGT. Trimming pared 2 bases from V and 4 bases from J, leaving 5 bases between. This CDR3 spans 12 amino acids. The CDR3 spells CASSEQGETQYF. CDR3 DNA sequence: TGTGCCAGCAGTGAACAGGGAGAGACCCAGTACTTC.

This chain joins TRBV6-6 and TRBJ2-7, with D uncertain. The germline gives CDR1 MNHNY, CDR2 SVGAGI (reference sequence). The CDR3 runs to 13 residues. V gave up 4 bases and J gave up 7 bases, with 14 bases separating them. The CDR3 DNA reads TGTGCCAGCAGTTCTATACCCGGAGTAGAGCAGTACTTC. Amino acids: CASSSIPGVEQYF.

This rearrangement joins TRBV19 to TRBJ1-4; no clear D. Germline-derived CDR1 and CDR2 are LNHDA and SQIVND (reference sequence). The CDR3 sequence is 16 residues long. Between the trimmed V and J ends, which lost 6 bases and 0 bases, there was a span of 14 bases. The CDR3 coding sequence is TGTGCCAGTAGCCACAACTCGATTCCAACTAATGAAAAACTGTTTTTT. Protein product: CASSHNSIPTNEKLFF.

V is TRBV7-8 and J is TRBJ1-1; weak D call: TRBD1 (5 bases). Trimming pared 4 bases from V and 3 bases from J, leaving 12 bases between. The CDR3 loop spans 14 amino acids. The V gene's germline CDR1 is SGHVS and CDR2 FQNEAQ. CDR3 nucleotides: TGTGCCAGCAGCTCGACAGTCGTACACACTGAAGCTTTCTTT. This gives the protein CASSSTVVHTEAFF.

The V and J genes are TRBV18 and TRBJ1-2, with TRBD1 matching over 7 bases. Trimming removed 6 bases from V and 2 bases from J; junction bases left unmatched: 6. The V gene's germline CDR1 is KGHSH and CDR2 LQKENI. CDR3 length: 14 residues. As DNA, the CDR3 is TGTGCCAGCTCTCACGGACAGGCGAACTATGGCTACACCTTC. Its protein product is CASSHGQANYGYTF.

This chain's CDR3 is CASSYINSPLHF. The CDR3 DNA reads as TGTGCCAGCAGCTACATAAATTCACCCCTCCACTTT. J is TRBJ1-6 and V is TRBV5-6; D is unclear. The CDR3 is 12 residues long. In germline, CDR1 is SGHDT, CDR2 YYEEEE. V was pared by 3 bases and J by 7 bases, with 5 bases between. Variable domain in full (rest from reference TRBV5-6 and TRBJ1-6): DAGVTQSPTHLIKTRGQQVTLRCSPKSGHDTVSWYQQALGQGPQFIFQYYEEEERQRGNFPDRFSGHQFPNYSSELNVNALLLGDSALYLCASSYINSPLHFGNGTRLTVT.

This chain connects TRBV7-9 to TRBJ1-1; D gene uncertain. Germline CDR1 is SEHNR and CDR2 is FQNEAQ (reference sequence). The CDR3 sequence is 13 residues long. V was pared by 5 bases and J by 5 bases, with 12 bases between. Here the CDR3 DNA reads TGTGCCAGCAGCCTAGGGCTTTGGACTGAAGCTTTCTTT. This translates into CASSLGLWTEAFF.

The chain has TRBV7-8 and TRBJ1-1; D unclear. Germline V gives CDR1 SGHVS, CDR2 FQNEAQ. The CDR3 consists of 15 residues. Trimming pared 0 bases from V and 5 bases from J, leaving 13 bases between. The CDR3 reads CASSLALPTGTEAFF. The CDR3 DNA follows: TGTGCCAGCAGCTTAGCACTCCCCACGGGAACTGAAGCTTTCTTT.

The gene calls are TRBV7-2 and TRBJ2-1, with D maybe TRBD2 (5 bases). Trimming took 1 base from V and 2 from J, leaving 6 bases between them. The germline CDR1 and CDR2 sequences are SGHTA and FQGNSA. The length of the CDR3 is 14 residues. Written as DNA, the CDR3 is TGTGCCAGCAGCTTAGGGCGGGCCTACAATGAGCAGTTCTTC. It yields the protein CASSLGRAYNEQFF.

This chain uses TRBV27 with TRBJ2-2; 7 bases match TRBD1. Germline values: CDR1 MNHEY, CDR2 SMNVEV (reference sequence). V lost 2 bases to trimming and J lost 0 bases; unmatched junction nucleotides: 3. The CDR3 covers 16 residues. The CDR3 sequence is CASSLQGQPNTGELFF. The CDR3 DNA is TGTGCCAGCAGTTTACAGGGACAGCCGAACACCGGGGAGCTGTTTTTT.

This chain joins TRBV5-1 and TRBJ2-3; D remains unclear. The CDR3 loop spans 17 amino acids. V lost 3 bases and J 0 bases, leaving 17 bases between the germline ends. Germline CDR1 SGHRS, CDR2 YFSETQ. CDR3 bases: TGCGCCAGCAGCTACTTTCAGCGATATTATAGCACAGATACGCAGTATTTT. Its protein product is CASSYFQRYYSTDTQYF. Complete variable domain (other parts from reference TRBV5-1 and TRBJ2-3): KAGVTQTPRYLIKTRGQQVTLSCSPISGHRSVSWYQQTPGQGLQFLFEYFSETQRNKGNFPGRFSGRQFSNSRSEMNVSTLELGDSALYLCASSYFQRYYSTDTQYFGPGTRLTVL.

The chain recombines TRBV6-1 with TRBJ2-7; tentative D call: TRBD1 (7 bases). Germline CDR1 MNHNS, CDR2 SASEGT. CDR3 length: 15 amino acids. V was trimmed by 3 bases and J by 2 bases, leaving 14 bases between them. The CDR3 spells CASSEAGQLPYEQYF. CDR3 DNA sequence: TGTGCCAGCAGTGAGGCGGGACAGCTACCCTACGAGCAGTACTTC.

This chain joins TRBV7-2 and TRBJ1-1; no definite D call. The CDR3 has 14 residues. V was trimmed by 5 bases and J by 1 base, leaving 11 bases between them. Germline V gene data show CDR1 as SGHTA and CDR2 as FQGNSA. The CDR3 region has the DNA TGTGCCAGCAGCCTCCTCTGGGGGAACACTGAAGCTTTCTTT. Its translation: CASSLLWGNTEAFF.

The V and J genes are TRBV7-9 and TRBJ1-3; tentatively, D is TRBD1 (5 bases). The CDR3 has 17 residues. The V gene's germline CDR1 is SEHNR and CDR2 FQNEAQ (reference sequence). V gave up 5 bases and J gave up 3 bases, with 20 bases separating them. CDR3 coding DNA: TGTGCCAGCAGCCCGCAGGGTCCCCTCCCAGGTGGAAACACCATATATTTT. Its translation is CASSPQGPLPGGNTIYF.

The V call is TRBV6-1, the J call TRBJ2-7; 8 bases fit TRBD1. The CDR3 extends over 13 amino acids. Per germline, CDR1 MNHNS and CDR2 SASEGT. The J segment lost 2 bases and the V segment lost 7 bases, leaving 4 bases of the junction unmatched. CDR3 residues: CASKKTGAYEQYF. The CDR3 DNA reads as TGTGCCAGCAAAAAGACAGGGGCCTACGAGCAGTACTTC.

This rearrangement joins TRBV21-1 to TRBJ2-7; the D call in the table, TRBD1, was not verified against the DNA. TRBV21-1 is annotated as a pseudogene. This CDR3 spans 15 amino acids. In nucleotides, the CDR3 is TGTGCCAGCAGCAAAGTGGGGGACAGGAGCTACGAGCAGTACTTC. Translation: CASSKVGDRSYEQYF.

For the CDR3, the DNA is TGTGCCAGCAGCCACCTAGCGGAGAACACCGGGGAGCTGTTTTTT. Encoded protein: CASSHLAENTGELFF. The chain couples TRBV5-4 to TRBJ2-2, with 7 nucleotides matching TRBD2. Trimming cost V 4 bases and J 1 base; bases outside gene matches: 4. CDR1 and CDR2 (germline): SGHNT, YYREEE (reference sequence). This CDR3 spans 15 amino acids.

The CDR3 nucleotides are TGTGCCAGTAGTACGCTAGTGTCTGGTGAGCAGTTCTTC. This sequence encodes CASSTLVSGEQFF. V is TRBV19 and J is TRBJ2-1, with D hard to call. Germline V gene data show CDR1 as LNHDA and CDR2 as SQIVND (reference sequence). The V end was cut by 4 bases, the J end by 9 bases, with 13 bases between. The CDR3 has 13 residues.

As concerns this clone: Given the absence of the conserved phenylalanine or tryptophan at the CDR3 end, a read error is likely. The genes are TRBV7-3 and TRBJ2-7, with 13 bases that match TRBD2. V was pared by 5 bases and J by 2 bases, with 9 bases of the junction left unmatched. The length of the CDR3 is 17 residues. Germline V gene lookup returns CDR1 SGHTA and CDR2 FQGTGA. The CDR3 is CASSPRTSGRGTYEQYL. The DNA for the CDR3 is TGTGCCAGCAGCCCGCGGACTAGCGGGAGAGGGACCTACGAGCAGTACCTC.

The chain is built from TRBV28 and TRBJ1-2, with unresolved D. Germline loops: CDR1 MDHEN, CDR2 SYDVKM. The CDR3 contains 12 residues. Trimming stripped 6 bases from V and 2 bases from J, with 7 bases between. The chain's CDR3 is CASRATNYGYTF. The CDR3 bases are TGTGCCAGCAGGGCGACGAACTATGGCTACACCTTC.

The chain recombines TRBV18 with TRBJ2-7; 8 bases agree with TRBD1. The CDR3 covers 15 residues. Germline V gene lookup returns CDR1 KGHSH and CDR2 LQKENI. V trimming: 6 bases; J trimming: 3 bases; junction bases outside the gene matches: 10. As DNA, the CDR3 is TGTGCCAGCTCCTCCTACCGGGACAGGAACTACGAGCAGTACTTC. As protein: CASSSYRDRNYEQYF.

The chain's CDR3 is CASSLNPAERYEQYF. As DNA, the CDR3 is TGCGCCAGCAGCTTGAATCCGGCAGAACGTTACGAGCAGTACTTC. The rearrangement joins TRBV5-1 to TRBJ2-7; D is unresolved. Germline CDR1 is SGHRS and CDR2 is YFSETQ. The CDR3 length is 15 residues. The V and J ends lost 1 base and 4 bases respectively, with 15 bases between them. Full variable domain (remainder filled in from reference TRBV5-1 and TRBJ2-7): KAGVTQTPRYLIKTRGQQVTLSCSPISGHRSVSWYQQTPGQGLQFLFEYFSETQRNKGNFPGRFSGRQFSNSRSEMNVSTLELGDSALYLCASSLNPAERYEQYFGPGTRLTVT.

The V gene is TRBV28, the J gene TRBJ1-1; 7 positions match TRBD1. Per germline, CDR1 MDHEN and CDR2 SYDVKM. With 6 bases clipped from V and 2 bases from J, the junction kept 9 bases outside the gene matches. The CDR3 length is 15 residues. CDR3 nucleotide sequence: TGTGCCAGCAGGCGACAGGGAAACAAAAACACTGAAGCTTTCTTT. It specifies CASRRQGNKNTEAFF.

J is TRBJ2-4 and V is TRBV20-1; no definite D call. CDR3 length: 11 residues. Germline CDR1 and CDR2: DFQATT and SNEGSKA (reference sequence). V lost 4 bases to trimming and J lost 13 bases, with 14 bases between them. CDR3 coding DNA: TGCAGTGCTACTCTACCTAAGCCACAGTACTTC. Its translation: CSATLPKPQYF.

This clone was detected once. V gene TRBV11-3 combines with J gene TRBJ2-3, with 10 bases lining up with TRBD2. V lost 8 bases to trimming and J lost 4 bases; unmatched junction nucleotides: 15. The CDR3 is 17 amino acids. Germline CDR1 and CDR2: SGHNT and YENEEA. CDR3 sequence (DNA): TGTGCCAGCTCTCGTTCCGCTAGCGGGAGTAGCCCAGATACGCAGTATTTT. As protein: CASSRSASGSSPDTQYF.

CDR3 DNA sequence: TGTGCCAGCAGCCTACGCCCCACAGATACGCAGTATTTT. Translation: CASSLRPTDTQYF. The V and J genes are TRBV7-3 and TRBJ2-3, with unresolved D. Germline assignment: CDR1 SGHTA and CDR2 FQGTGA. V dropped 5 bases and J dropped 2 bases, with 8 bases sitting between them. This CDR3 has 13 residues.

V gene TRBV6-1 combines with J gene TRBJ2-7, with 8 bases aligning to TRBD1. The CDR3 covers 14 residues. V lost 8 bases, J lost 4 bases, and 10 bases stayed unmatched. Germline CDR1 is MNHNS and CDR2 is SASEGT. The CDR3 DNA sequence: TGTGCCAGCCGATCCCCAACAGGGGGGTACGAGCAGTACTTC. Its translation is CASRSPTGGYEQYF.

The rearrangement uses TRBV4-1 and TRBJ2-2; D gene unclear. Germline CDR1 and CDR2: MGHRA and YSYEKL. The V gene lost 0 bases and the J gene lost 6 bases, with 11 bases spanning the gap. The CDR3 contains 15 residues. CDR3 protein: CASSQEGRLAGELFF. CDR3 DNA: TGCGCCAGCAGCCAAGAGGGCAGACTTGCCGGGGAGCTGTTTTTT.

This clone was found once. The V and J genes are TRBV11-2 and TRBJ2-7, with TRBD2 matching 11 bases. This CDR3 is built from 16 residues. V shed 0 bases, J shed 4 bases, and the junction held 5 bases outside the gene matches. In germline, CDR1 is SGHAT, CDR2 FQNNGV. CDR3 in amino acids: CASSLEAGLAVYEQYF. The DNA of the CDR3 is TGTGCCAGCAGCTTAGAGGCGGGACTAGCGGTATACGAGCAGTACTTC.

The genes are TRBV4-2 and TRBJ1-2, with 8 positions matching TRBD1. The J segment lost 7 bases and the V segment lost 1 base, leaving 8 bases of the junction unmatched. The CDR3 is 15 residues long. CDR1 is LGHNA and CDR2 is YNFKEQ in the germline V gene. CDR3 sequence (DNA): TGTGCCAGCAGCCAAGTCGGACAGGGCCCTGGTGGCTACACCTTC. Translated, it gives CASSQVGQGPGGYTF.

The J gene is TRBJ2-1, the V gene TRBV5-1; no definite D call. This CDR3 has 15 residues. V shed 0 bases and J shed 8 bases, with 15 bases lying between them. Germline CDR1 and CDR2: SGHRS and YFSETQ. The DNA of the CDR3 is TGCGCCAGCAGCTTGGAAGGTGGGTCACGGCATGAGCAGTTCTTC. Its protein product is CASSLEGGSRHEQFF.